The 23 T cell receptor beta chains in this list originate from one sample, sequenced in a study of beta chain features in type 1 diabetes. All of the isolated RNA was reverse transcribed, so expressed TCRB transcripts were sequenced. Clones were sequenced by immunoSEQ multiplex PCR, and TCRdb holds only the in-frame ones, with some missing. The sample contains 620,000 or so clones, around a sixth of which appear only once. The sample was naive CD4+ T cells from blood. These receptors were obtained from a man aged 18 to 30 in good health.

V is TRBV2 and J is TRBJ1-1; D possibly corresponds to TRBD1 (5 bases). Trimming left V 6 bases short and J 5 bases short, with 13 bases between. Germline CDR1 SNHLY, CDR2 FYNNEI. This CDR3 has 13 amino acids. CDR3: CASRPPGGTEAFF. The CDR3 DNA reads as TGTGCCAGCAGACCCCCGGGGGGAACTGAAGCTTTCTTT.

In its sample, this clone was seen a few times. The rearrangement joins TRBV6-6 to TRBJ1-2; TRBD1 aligns across 12 bases. The germline CDR1 and CDR2 sequences are MNHNY and SVGAGI (reference sequence). The CDR3 totals 16 residues. J was trimmed by 5 bases and V by 2 bases; bases with no gene match: 6. This CDR3 reads CASSYIGTGGGYGYTF. The CDR3 DNA sequence: TGTGCCAGCAGTTACATCGGGACAGGGGGCGGGTATGGCTACACCTTC.

V is TRBV10-3 and J is TRBJ2-5; 8 bases are a match to TRBD2. This CDR3 has 14 residues. Germline CDR1 and CDR2: ENHRY and SYGVKD. J was trimmed by 5 bases and V by 5 bases; bases with no gene match: 7. The CDR3 region is CAISPGRAMETQYF. In nucleotides, the CDR3 is TGTGCCATCAGTCCCGGGAGGGCCATGGAGACCCAGTACTTC.

This clone was picked up a small number of times. Other DNA sequences in this sample translate to the same CDR3. CDR3 sequence reads: CASSFWGQETQYF. Written as DNA, the CDR3 is TGTGCCAGCAGCTTTTGGGGGCAGGAGACCCAGTACTTC. The rearrangement links TRBV7-9 to TRBJ2-5; possibly TRBD1 for D (6 bases). CDR3 length equals 13 residues. V lost 3 bases and J 5 bases, leaving 10 bases between the germline ends. Looked up from germline, CDR1 is SEHNR and CDR2 is FQNEAQ (reference sequence).

The rearrangement joins TRBV5-1 to TRBJ2-7; D may be TRBD1 (6 bases). Trimming pared 4 bases from V and 2 bases from J, leaving 10 bases between. The CDR3 spans 13 residues. CDR1 SGHRS and CDR2 YFSETQ come from the germline V gene. CDR3 amino acids: CASSRDTTYEQYF. The DNA of the CDR3 is TGCGCCAGCAGCAGGGACACAACCTACGAGCAGTACTTC.

The J gene is TRBJ1-1, the V gene TRBV28; TRBD1 is a possible D gene (5 bases). Trimming took 5 bases from V and 5 from J, leaving 15 bases between them. CDR1 is MDHEN and CDR2 is SYDVKM in the germline V gene. The CDR3 is made up of 14 amino acids. In nucleotides, the CDR3 is TGTGCCAGCAGTACTCCGGGACTTAGGACTGAAGCTTTCTTT. Its protein product is CASSTPGLRTEAFF.

The sample holds a few counts of this clone. The J gene is TRBJ1-2, the V gene TRBV5-1, with 7 bases matching TRBD1. Unmatched junction bases numbered 9, after V lost 4 bases and J lost 6 bases. CDR1 is SGHRS and CDR2 is YFSETQ in the germline V gene. This CDR3 is 14 amino acids long. The DNA for the CDR3 is TGCGCCAGCAGCGTGGACAGGACCTCCGATGGCTACACCTTC. Amino acids: CASSVDRTSDGYTF.

As for this clone: In the same sample, other DNA sequences code for this CDR3. The chain carries TRBV5-1 and TRBJ2-3; D ambiguous. This CDR3 is built from 13 residues. Trimming cost V 1 base and J 1 base, with 4 bases left between them. Germline CDR1 reads SGHRS; CDR2 reads YFSETQ. The CDR3 DNA is TGCGCCAGCAGCTTGCCAGGCACAGATACGCAGTATTTT. Its translation: CASSLPGTDTQYF.

This clone was detected a few times. The CDR3 sequence: CATSREWPGLAGASYNEQFF. As DNA, the CDR3 is TGTGCCACCAGCAGAGAGTGGCCGGGCCTAGCGGGGGCGTCCTACAATGAGCAGTTCTTC. The chain couples TRBV15 to TRBJ2-1; TRBD2 matches at 10 bases. The CDR3 totals 20 residues. Germline CDR1 LNHNV, CDR2 YYDKDF (reference sequence). The V and J ends lost 0 bases and 1 base, in that order; junction bases with no gene match: 12.

This chain joins TRBV10-3 and TRBJ1-1; no clear D. Trimming pared 2 bases from V and 1 base from J, leaving 2 bases between. The germline gives CDR1 ENHRY, CDR2 SYGVKD. This CDR3 region has 12 residues. CDR3 in amino acids: CAISERNTEAFF. The CDR3 bases are TGTGCCATCAGTGAGCGGAACACTGAAGCTTTCTTT.

The chain recombines TRBV2 with TRBJ2-5; TRBD2 matches at 13 bases. The CDR3 is 18 amino acids. The trim removed 4 bases at V and 1 base at J, leaving 9 bases unmatched. The germline gives CDR1 SNHLY, CDR2 FYNNEI. In nucleotides, the CDR3 is TGTGCCAGCAGTGGACCCCTCGGGACTAGCGGGACCCAAGAGACCCAGTACTTC. Translation gives CASSGPLGTSGTQETQYF.

The chain combines TRBV7-9 with TRBJ1-6, with 9 bases aligning to TRBD1. This CDR3 spans 14 amino acids. Germline lookup yields CDR1 SEHNR and CDR2 FQNEAQ (reference sequence). Trimming removed 5 bases from V and 9 bases from J; junction bases left unmatched: 5. CDR3 region: CASSTRDRVSPLHF. DNA of the CDR3: TGTGCCAGCAGCACCCGGGACAGGGTTTCACCCCTCCACTTT.

This clone was found a few times. The rearrangement uses TRBV7-2 and TRBJ2-1, with D tentatively TRBD1 (5 bases). CDR3 size: 16 residues. Trimming pared 3 bases from V and 2 bases from J, leaving 14 bases between. Germline lookup yields CDR1 SGHTA and CDR2 FQGNSA. CDR3 loop: CASSFGPTGTYNEQFF. The CDR3 region has the DNA TGTGCCAGCAGCTTCGGGCCTACAGGAACCTACAATGAGCAGTTCTTC.

This chain joins TRBV28 and TRBJ2-7; D is perhaps TRBD2 (5 bases). This CDR3 region has 15 residues. Trimming pared 2 bases from V and 1 base from J, leaving 12 bases between. Germline values: CDR1 MDHEN, CDR2 SYDVKM. The CDR3 nucleotides read TGTGCCAGCAGTTTAGATGGGAGACGGTCCTACGAGCAGTACTTC. Its protein is CASSLDGRRSYEQYF.

There are a few counts of this clone. This chain connects TRBV9 to TRBJ2-3, with D perhaps TRBD2 (6 bases). This CDR3 is 15 amino acids long. V was pared by 1 base and J by 1 base, with 10 bases between. The germline V gene encodes CDR1 SGDLS and CDR2 YYNGEE. CDR3 sequence (DNA): TGTGCCAGCAGCGTAAAACTAGCAGGCACAGATACGCAGTATTTT. Residues: CASSVKLAGTDTQYF.

This clone was seen a handful of times. This chain joins TRBV18 and TRBJ1-1; 8 positions match TRBD1. Trimming removed 3 bases from V and 6 bases from J; junction bases left unmatched: 12. The germline V gene has CDR1 KGHSH and CDR2 LQKENI. This CDR3 has 16 residues. The CDR3 DNA reads as TGTGCCAGCTCACCGCAGGCAACAGGGGGTGTCGCTGAAGCTTTCTTT. Amino acid sequence: CASSPQATGGVAEAFF.

Comment on this clone: Additional DNA sequences in this sample encode the identical CDR3. The chain joins TRBV28 to TRBJ1-2; D is possibly TRBD1 (5 bases). Trimming stripped 3 bases from V and 3 bases from J, with 8 bases between. The CDR3 has 13 amino acids. Germline-derived CDR1 and CDR2 are MDHEN and SYDVKM. The CDR3 sequence: CASSFGQDYGYTF. The CDR3 coding sequence is TGTGCCAGCAGTTTTGGACAAGACTATGGCTACACCTTC.

V usage is TRBV23-1 and J usage is TRBJ1-5, with D maybe TRBD1 (5 bases). TRBV23-1 is an ORF; its function is uncertain. The CDR3 is made up of 18 amino acids. V was cut by 0 bases and J by 6 bases, with 21 bases left in between. CDR3 in amino acids: CASSQSGLGRVRTQPQHF. The DNA for the CDR3 is TGCGCCAGCAGTCAATCGGGGCTCGGCAGGGTTCGTACTCAGCCCCAGCATTTT.

The table lists this clone with a few counts. This chain connects TRBV10-3 to TRBJ2-3; 7 positions match TRBD1. The V segment lost 2 bases and the J segment 0 bases; nucleotides outside the gene matches: 5. Germline assignment: CDR1 ENHRY and CDR2 SYGVKD. The CDR3 is 16 amino acids. The CDR3 is CAISEPDRDSTDTQYF. The CDR3 region has the DNA TGTGCCATCAGTGAGCCCGACAGGGACAGCACAGATACGCAGTATTTT.

V is TRBV29-1 and J is TRBJ2-7; D is ambiguous. This CDR3 spans 12 amino acids. V lost 3 bases and J lost 4, with 10 bases in between. Germline CDR1 SQVTM, CDR2 ANQGSEA. The CDR3 DNA sequence: TGCAGCGTTGAGACGGATACTTACGAGCAGTACTTC. This encodes CSVETDTYEQYF.

This clone was seen more than once but under ten times. J is TRBJ2-2 and V is TRBV18, with 7 bases lining up with TRBD1. Germline V gives CDR1 KGHSH, CDR2 LQKENI. The V segment lost 5 bases and the J segment 0 bases; nucleotides outside the gene matches: 6. The CDR3 has 16 amino acids. The CDR3 DNA reads as TGTGCCAGCTCAAGGGGACAGCTACCGAACACCGGGGAGCTGTTTTTT. Protein sequence: CASSRGQLPNTGELFF. The full variable domain, with the rest looked up from reference TRBV18 and TRBJ2-2, is NAGVMQNPRHLVRRRGQEARLRCSPMKGHSHVYWYRQLPEEGLKFMVYLQKENIIDESGMPKERFSAEFPKEGPSILRIQQVVRGDSAAYFCASSRGQLPNTGELFFGEGSRLTVL.

The V call is TRBV10-3, the J call TRBJ1-1; D is ambiguous. Germline V lookup: CDR1 ENHRY, CDR2 SYGVKD. CDR3 size: 13 residues. Deletions cut 4 bases from V and 1 base from J, with 7 bases between. The CDR3 nucleotides are TGTGCCATCAGTGTTAAGGGGAACACTGAAGCTTTCTTT. Translated: CAISVKGNTEAFF.

This clone was detected a few times. The rearrangement joins TRBV7-8 to TRBJ2-2, with D unresolved. The germline V gene encodes CDR1 SGHVS and CDR2 FQNEAQ. Trimming took off 6 bases at V and 0 bases at J, with 11 bases between the two ends. The length of the CDR3 is 15 residues. CDR3 sequence reads: CASRLGNSNTGELFF. The CDR3 DNA is TGTGCCAGCAGATTGGGGAATTCGAACACCGGGGAGCTGTTTTTT.